The 16 T cell receptor beta chains below all came from one sample that was sequenced in a study of cytomegalovirus exposure and HLA in healthy donors (dated by TCRdb to about 2017). The library was generated by the immunoSEQ multiplex PCR assay. A mixture of 60 forward primers for TCR Vbeta segments and 13 reverse primers for TCR Jbeta segments was used in the multiplex PCR. In its TCRdb copy, this immuneACCESS table keeps in-frame sequences only and misses some clones. Where compared with another copy, unresolved V genes explain less than half of these, and the others have no known cause. In all, the sample holds some 150,000 clones, and about 79% of those were seen once. In total, the top ten clones hold 4.1% of the sample. The sample taken for sequencing was PBMCs. These receptor sequences come from a man aged 35 to 55 in good health and CMV-seropositive.

This clone was observed a handful of times. The chain is built from TRBV9 and TRBJ2-1; TRBD2 agrees at 9 bases. The CDR3 runs to 17 residues. V gave up 4 bases and J gave up 6 bases; unmatched junction bases: 14. The germline V gene encodes CDR1 SGDLS and CDR2 YYNGEE. CDR3 DNA: TGTGCCAGCAGCTCCCCGCGGGAGGGAGTAGGAGCCAATGAGCAGTTCTTC. Encoded protein: CASSSPREGVGANEQFF.

The V gene is TRBV27, the J gene TRBJ1-1, with D perhaps matching TRBD1 (6 bases). The CDR3 spans 13 residues. CDR1 and CDR2 (germline): MNHEY, SMNVEV (reference sequence). V lost 6 bases, J lost 11 bases, and 19 bases lay in between. The CDR3 DNA sequence: TGTGCCAGCAGCCCGGGACAATTGTTGTATGCTTTCTTT. It specifies CASSPGQLLYAFF.

The chain combines TRBV5-1 with TRBJ1-6, with D unclear. CDR1 and CDR2 (germline): SGHRS, YFSETQ. V was cut by 2 bases and J by 7 bases, with 7 bases left in between. The CDR3 has 13 amino acids. CDR3 bases: TGCGCCAGCAGCTTTAATACAAATTCACCCCTCCACTTT. This translates into CASSFNTNSPLHF.

The chain is built from TRBV5-1 and TRBJ2-7; weak D call: TRBD2 (6 bases). Per the germline V gene, CDR1 is SGHRS and CDR2 is YFSETQ. The CDR3 loop spans 15 amino acids. Trimming left V 5 bases short and J 0 bases short, with 15 bases between. This chain's CDR3 is CASRYSGLSSYEQYF. DNA for the CDR3: TGCGCCAGCAGATACAGCGGGCTCTCCTCCTACGAGCAGTACTTC.

The chain carries TRBV5-8 and TRBJ2-6; 9 nucleotides match TRBD1. Germline V lookup: CDR1 SGHTS, CDR2 YDEGEE. Trimming cost V 9 bases and J 2 bases; bases outside gene matches: 9. CDR3 length: 16 amino acids. CDR3 amino acids: CATSPGQGTGANVLTF. CDR3 nucleotide sequence: TGTGCCACCTCCCCGGGACAGGGCACTGGGGCCAACGTCCTGACTTTC. The entire variable domain, with the rest obtained from reference TRBV5-8 and TRBJ2-6, is as follows: EAGVTQSPTHLIKTRGQQATLRCSPISGHTSVYWYQQALGLGLQFLLWYDEGEERNRGNFPPRFSGRQFPNYSSELNVNALELEDSALYLCATSPGQGTGANVLTFGAGSRLTVL.

The chain is built from TRBV5-6 and TRBJ2-7; D gene ambiguous. The germline gives CDR1 SGHDT, CDR2 YYEEEE. Trimming removed 0 bases at V and 4 bases at J, with 2 bases between. CDR3 length: 11 amino acids. This CDR3 is CASSLAYEQYF. Written as DNA, the CDR3 is TGTGCCAGCAGCTTGGCTTACGAGCAGTACTTC.

The V gene is TRBV11-3, the J gene TRBJ1-4; a possible D gene is TRBD1 (6 bases). The germline gives CDR1 SGHNT, CDR2 YENEEA. The V and J ends lost 4 bases and 8 bases respectively, with 17 bases between them. This CDR3 has 15 amino acids. The CDR3 region is CASSSRTERLEKLFF. Here the CDR3 DNA reads TGTGCCAGCAGCTCCAGGACAGAGCGGCTAGAAAAACTGTTTTTT.

The chain has TRBV6-1 and TRBJ2-1, with D hard to call. Germline assignment: CDR1 MNHNS and CDR2 SASEGT. Deletions cut 4 bases from V and 11 bases from J, with 12 bases between. CDR3 length: 12 residues. CDR3 residues: CASSGRLEQQFF. The CDR3 DNA reads as TGTGCCAGCAGTGGCCGATTAGAGCAGCAGTTCTTC.

This chain joins TRBV5-4 and TRBJ2-7; 9 bases agree with TRBD1. V trimming: 4 bases; J trimming: 1 base; junction bases outside the gene matches: 3. CDR3 length equals 14 residues. Germline loops: CDR1 SGHNT, CDR2 YYREEE (reference sequence). The CDR3 spells CASSKQGASYEQYF. In nucleotides, the CDR3 is TGTGCCAGCAGCAAACAGGGGGCTTCCTACGAGCAGTACTTC.

The V call is TRBV5-1, the J call TRBJ2-7; TRBD2 matches 10 bases. CDR1 and CDR2 from the germline V gene are SGHRS and YFSETQ. Unmatched junction bases numbered 7, after V lost 1 base and J lost 6 bases. The length of the CDR3 is 15 residues. The CDR3, as DNA: TGCGCCAGCAGCTTGAGAGGAGCGGGGGGGCCCGAGCAGTACTTC. Protein sequence: CASSLRGAGGPEQYF.

V gene TRBV5-1 combines with J gene TRBJ1-1; D perhaps matches TRBD1 (5 bases). The CDR3 extends over 13 amino acids. CDR1 is SGHRS and CDR2 is YFSETQ in the germline V gene. The V end was cut by 6 bases, the J end by 1 base, with 10 bases between. The DNA for the CDR3 is TGCGCCAGCAAATGGACATGGAACACTGAAGCTTTCTTT. As protein: CASKWTWNTEAFF.

The chain employs TRBV5-1 and TRBJ1-5; 8 nucleotides match TRBD1. Trimming removed 4 bases from V and 2 bases from J; junction bases left unmatched: 2. Per the germline V gene, CDR1 is SGHRS and CDR2 is YFSETQ. The CDR3 contains 14 residues. The CDR3: CASSEQGGNQPQHF. DNA for the CDR3: TGCGCCAGCAGCGAACAGGGGGGCAATCAGCCCCAGCATTTT. The full variable domain, completed using reference TRBV5-1 and TRBJ1-5, is KAGVTQTPRYLIKTRGQQVTLSCSPISGHRSVSWYQQTPGQGLQFLFEYFSETQRNKGNFPGRFSGRQFSNSRSEMNVSTLELGDSALYLCASSEQGGNQPQHFGDGTRLSIL.

The rearrangement joins TRBV5-1 to TRBJ2-5; 8 bases are shared with TRBD1. CDR1 is SGHRS, CDR2 YFSETQ, per germline. The junction had 5 bases not matched to a gene; V was cut back by 4 bases and J by 3 bases. The CDR3 contains 14 residues. CDR3 in DNA: TGCGCCAGCAGCACTGGACAGGGAAAAGAGACCCAGTACTTC. This sequence encodes CASSTGQGKETQYF.

This clone was found a few times. The chain joins TRBV9 to TRBJ2-2; 10 bases fit TRBD1. Trimming took 5 bases from V and 5 from J; bases not matched to a gene: 9. The CDR3 is 16 residues long. Germline-derived CDR1 and CDR2 are SGDLS and YYNGEE. The CDR3 region is CASRFSGTGVTGELFF. The CDR3 bases are TGTGCCAGCAGGTTTTCCGGGACAGGGGTTACCGGGGAGCTGTTTTTT. The whole variable domain, remainder taken from reference TRBV9 and TRBJ2-2, is DSGVTQTPKHLITATGQRVTLRCSPRSGDLSVYWYQQSLDQGLQFLIQYYNGEERAKGNILERFSAQQFPDLHSELNLSSLELGDSALYFCASRFSGTGVTGELFFGEGSRLTVL.

The chain couples TRBV6-5 to TRBJ1-2, with TRBD1 as a possible D gene (5 bases). CDR3 length equals 11 residues. With 8 bases removed from V and 5 bases from J, the gap between germline ends came to 9 bases. Germline loops: CDR1 MNHEY, CDR2 SVGAGI. CDR3 coding DNA: TGTGCCAGCTGGCAGGGATATGGCTACACCTTC. Protein sequence: CASWQGYGYTF.

This clone was recorded only once. The chain carries TRBV14 and TRBJ2-3; perhaps TRBD2 as D (6 bases). Trimming pared 4 bases from V and 2 bases from J, leaving 16 bases between. Germline V gives CDR1 SGHDN, CDR2 FVKESK. CDR3 length equals 16 residues. The CDR3 sequence: CASSRREGLTTDTQYF. CDR3 nucleotides: TGTGCCAGCAGCCGGCGCGAAGGACTAACCACAGATACGCAGTATTTT.